These 24 T cell receptor beta chains were all obtained from the same sample, sequenced in a study of cytomegalovirus exposure and HLA in healthy donors. With 60 Vbeta and 13 Jbeta primers, the PCR was carried out. The protocol was immunoSEQ multiplex PCR, while the TCRdb copy is restricted to in-frame clones and leaves out a portion. Here the sample spans 95,000 to 110,000 clones, approximately 70% being singletons. Specimen: PBMCs. These TCRs come from a woman aged 50 to 60 in good health and CMV-seronegative.

Only a few counts were recorded for this clone. This chain links TRBV6-1 with TRBJ2-2; tentative D call: TRBD1 (6 bases). V was cut by 6 bases and J by 0 bases, with 11 bases left in between. Germline lookup yields CDR1 MNHNS and CDR2 SASEGT. The CDR3 loop spans 15 amino acids. The CDR3 DNA reads as TGTGCCAGCAGCCGGGACATCGCGAACACCGGGGAGCTGTTTTTT. Translated: CASSRDIANTGELFF.

The rearrangement uses TRBV6-5 and TRBJ2-5; tentatively, D is TRBD1 (6 bases). The CDR3 is 15 amino acids. The V gene lost 6 bases and the J gene lost 0 bases, with 14 bases spanning the gap. Germline loops: CDR1 MNHEY, CDR2 SVGAGI. The CDR3 coding sequence is TGTGCCAGCAGCCCAAGGACAGACTACCAAGAGACCCAGTACTTC. Translating gives CASSPRTDYQETQYF.

In its sample, this clone was seen a few times. The chain carries TRBV29-1 and TRBJ2-1, with TRBD2 matching over 7 bases. V lost 1 base, J lost 4 bases, and 4 bases stayed unmatched. Looked up from germline, CDR1 is SQVTM and CDR2 is ANQGSEA. The CDR3 has 14 residues. The CDR3 reads CSVEGVGGYNEQFF. CDR3 in DNA: TGCAGCGTTGAAGGTGTGGGGGGGTACAATGAGCAGTTCTTC.

This clone was recorded once. The chain carries TRBV7-2 and TRBJ2-3; the D is unclear. The CDR3 loop spans 12 amino acids. Germline CDR1 is SGHTA and CDR2 is FQGNSA. Between the trimmed V and J ends, which lost 2 bases and 6 bases, there was a span of 6 bases. CDR3 coding DNA: TGTGCCAGCAGCTTACTTCGTGATACGCAGTATTTT. Translating it yields CASSLLRDTQYF.

This clone was detected only a few times. J is TRBJ2-1 and V is TRBV6-6; a weak D match, TRBD1 (5 bases). The CDR3 length is 11 residues. Trimming removed 9 bases from V and 10 bases from J, with 13 bases in between. Germline V lookup: CDR1 MNHNY, CDR2 SVGAGI (reference sequence). In DNA form, the CDR3 reads TGTGCCAGGAAATCAGGGTACGAGCAGTTCTTC. Its translation: CARKSGYEQFF.

The rearrangement joins TRBV7-7 to TRBJ2-3, with a tentative D call TRBD2 (5 bases). The CDR3 has 15 amino acids. Germline V gene sequence: CDR1 SSHAT, CDR2 FNYEAQ (reference sequence). Between the trimmed V and J ends, which lost 5 bases and 0 bases, there was a span of 12 bases. CDR3 coding DNA: TGTGCCAGCAGCCCACGACGGACTAGCACAGATACGCAGTATTTT. Amino acids: CASSPRRTSTDTQYF.

The chain's CDR3 is CASSIFGGRNTEAFF. Written as DNA, the CDR3 is TGTGCCAGTAGTATATTCGGGGGACGGAACACTGAAGCTTTCTTT. The chain combines TRBV19 with TRBJ1-1; D perhaps matches TRBD1 (5 bases). Germline CDR1 reads LNHDA; CDR2 reads SQIVND (reference sequence). V was clipped by 2 bases and J by 1 base, with 11 bases between them. CDR3 length: 15 amino acids.

This chain connects TRBV7-9 to TRBJ2-7; D gene uncertain. Trimming shortened V by 5 bases and J by 2 bases, and 13 bases separated the two germline ends. Germline CDR1 and CDR2: SEHNR and FQNEAQ (reference sequence). There are 14 residues in the CDR3. CDR3 sequence reads: CASSPIQITYEQYF. The CDR3 DNA reads TGTGCCAGCAGCCCTATACAGATTACCTACGAGCAGTACTTC.

This clone was seen more than once but under ten times. The V gene is TRBV6-5, the J gene TRBJ2-7; TRBD1 matches 8 bases. CDR3 size: 14 residues. The trim removed 7 bases at V and 0 bases at J, leaving 5 bases unmatched. In germline, CDR1 is MNHEY, CDR2 SVGAGI. CDR3 sequence: CASKRTGSSYEQYF. The CDR3 region has the DNA TGTGCCAGCAAGAGGACAGGGAGCTCCTACGAGCAGTACTTC.

This chain uses TRBV29-1 with TRBJ2-1; TRBD2 might be the D (5 bases). With 4 bases removed from V and 3 bases from J, the gap between germline ends came to 16 bases. Germline loops: CDR1 SQVTM, CDR2 ANQGSEA. CDR3 length: 15 amino acids. CDR3 sequence (DNA): TGCAGCGTTGGACTACCTAACCGGGACTACAATGAGCAGTTCTTC. It yields the protein CSVGLPNRDYNEQFF.

The J gene is TRBJ2-1, the V gene TRBV29-1; 7 bases map to TRBD1. V lost 2 bases to trimming and J lost 14 bases; unmatched junction nucleotides: 0. CDR1 is SQVTM, CDR2 ANQGSEA, per germline. CDR3 length equals 9 residues. The CDR3 DNA follows: TGCAGCGTTGAACAGGGGGAGTTCTTC. This sequence encodes CSVEQGEFF.

The chain uses TRBV12-5 and TRBJ2-2, with TRBD1 as a possible D gene (6 bases). Germline V lookup: CDR1 LGHNT, CDR2 FRNRAP. CDR3 length: 15 amino acids. Trimming took 2 bases from V and 6 from J, leaving 13 bases between them. The CDR3 DNA reads as TGTGCTAGTGGTTTGAGGGGGTTACGGTCCGGGGAGCTGTTTTTT. Its protein product is CASGLRGLRSGELFF. Full variable domain (rest looked up from reference TRBV12-5 and TRBJ2-2): DARVTQTPRHKVTEMGQEVTMRCQPILGHNTVFWYRQTMMQGLELLAYFRNRAPLDDSGMPKDRFSAEMPDATLATLKIQPSEPRDSAVYFCASGLRGLRSGELFFGEGSRLTVL.

V and J are TRBV28 and TRBJ2-7; D remains unclear. This CDR3 is 12 amino acids long. Trimming removed 4 bases from V and 2 bases from J, with 6 bases in between. The germline CDR1 and CDR2 sequences are MDHEN and SYDVKM. The CDR3, as DNA: TGTGCCAGCAGTTCTCCAGCCTACGAGCAGTACTTC. Encoded protein: CASSSPAYEQYF.

This clone was counted only a few times. The chain combines TRBV6-6 with TRBJ2-3; TRBD2 agrees at 9 bases. The CDR3 is 16 residues long. The germline V gene encodes CDR1 MNHNY and CDR2 SVGAGI (reference sequence). The V gene end was trimmed by 6 bases and the J gene end by 2 bases; junction bases not matched to a gene: 9. CDR3 in DNA: TGTGCCAGCAGCCCAGGACTAGCGCCTAACACAGATACGCAGTATTTT. This encodes CASSPGLAPNTDTQYF.

V is TRBV10-3 and J is TRBJ1-1; 8 positions agree with TRBD1. This CDR3 has 14 residues. CDR1 is ENHRY and CDR2 is SYGVKD in the germline V gene. The ends lost 7 bases at V and 4 bases at J; junction bases unmatched: 8. DNA for the CDR3: TGTGCCATCACCCAGACAGGGGCGTCCACTGAAGCTTTCTTT. It translates to CAITQTGASTEAFF.

This clone was counted a single time. V is TRBV19 and J is TRBJ2-7; TRBD1 matches at 7 bases. V dropped 6 bases and J dropped 7; count of bases not matched to a gene: 9. CDR1 and CDR2 from the germline V gene are LNHDA and SQIVND (reference sequence). This CDR3 spans 13 amino acids. The CDR3 reads CASSRDSLQEQYF. The DNA for the CDR3 is TGTGCCAGTAGCCGGGACAGCCTTCAAGAGCAGTACTTC.

This clone was detected a few times. This rearrangement joins TRBV11-3 to TRBJ2-3; 11 bases are a match to TRBD2. Per germline, CDR1 SGHNT and CDR2 YENEEA. V shed 4 bases and J 6 bases; nucleotides not matched to a gene: 12. This CDR3 is 17 amino acids long. The CDR3 region is CASSSSMTSGAGDTQYF. CDR3 bases: TGTGCCAGCAGCTCCTCCATGACTAGCGGGGCGGGGGATACGCAGTATTTT.

V gene TRBV2 combines with J gene TRBJ2-7, with TRBD1 identical over 7 bases. Germline V gives CDR1 SNHLY, CDR2 FYNNEI. After removal of 6 bases from V and 4 bases from J, the junction contained 0 bases not matched to a gene. This CDR3 spans 11 amino acids. CDR3 protein: CASRGQYEQYF. The CDR3 DNA reads as TGTGCCAGCAGGGGACAGTACGAGCAGTACTTC. Using reference TRBV2 and TRBJ2-7 for the parts outside the CDR3, the full variable domain is EPEVTQTPSHQVTQMGQEVILRCVPISNHLYFYWYRQILGQKVEFLVSFYNNEISEKSEIFDDQFSVERPDGSNFTLKIRSTKLEDSAMYFCASRGQYEQYFGPGTRLTVT.

J is TRBJ2-7 and V is TRBV7-9; weak D call: TRBD1 (6 bases). V lost 1 base to trimming and J lost 3 bases, with 16 bases between them. Germline CDR1 is SEHNR and CDR2 is FQNEAQ (reference sequence). There are 16 residues in the CDR3. The CDR3 DNA reads TGTGCCAGCAGCTTAGTAAGGACAGTAGGATTCTACGAGCAGTACTTC. This gives the protein CASSLVRTVGFYEQYF.

The CDR3 DNA follows: TGTGCCAGCAGTTACTCAGGGGGAAGCAAAAACATTCAGTACTTC. This codes for CASSYSGGSKNIQYF. The chain is built from TRBV6-6 and TRBJ2-4; the D gene is possibly TRBD1 (6 bases). V was cut by 0 bases and J by 3 bases, with 9 bases left in between. CDR1 MNHNY and CDR2 SVGAGI come from the germline V gene (reference sequence). The CDR3 has 15 residues.

The rearrangement links TRBV5-4 to TRBJ1-4, with TRBD1 identical over 8 bases. Unmatched junction bases numbered 3, after V lost 4 bases and J lost 7 bases. This CDR3 region has 13 residues. The germline V gene encodes CDR1 SGHNT and CDR2 YYREEE (reference sequence). The CDR3, as DNA: TGTGCCAGCAGCCCCGGACAGGGTGAAAAACTGTTTTTT. Translated: CASSPGQGEKLFF.

The chain couples TRBV15 to TRBJ1-5; D perhaps matches TRBD1 (5 bases). The CDR3 has 17 amino acids. CDR1 LNHNV and CDR2 YYDKDF come from the germline V gene (reference sequence). Trimming stripped 5 bases from V and 0 bases from J, with 17 bases between. The chain's CDR3 is CATSPPLGRDSNQPQHF. The CDR3 nucleotides are TGTGCCACCAGCCCCCCCCTGGGCAGGGATAGCAATCAGCCCCAGCATTTT. Based on the CDR3 plus reference TRBV15 and TRBJ1-5, the full variable domain is DAMVIQNPRYQVTQFGKPVTLSCSQTLNHNVMYWYQQKSSQAPKLLFHYYDKDFNNEADTPDNFQSRRPNTSFCFLDIRSPGLGDTAMYLCATSPPLGRDSNQPQHFGDGTRLSIL.

The chain uses TRBV14 and TRBJ2-2; TRBD2 matches at 15 bases. Trimming took 4 bases from V and 4 from J; bases not matched to a gene: 10. The germline gives CDR1 SGHDN, CDR2 FVKESK. The CDR3 spans 19 residues. CDR3 DNA: TGTGCCAGCAGCCGACCCAGGACTAGCGGGGGGGCGGGCACCGGGGAGCTGTTTTTT. Protein sequence: CASSRPRTSGGAGTGELFF. The full variable domain, with the rest looked up from reference TRBV14 and TRBJ2-2, is EAGVTQFPSHSVIEKGQTVTLRCDPISGHDNLYWYRRVMGKEIKFLLHFVKESKQDESGMPNNRFLAERTGGTYSTLKVQPAELEDSGVYFCASSRPRTSGGAGTGELFFGEGSRLTVL.

J is TRBJ2-1 and V is TRBV7-2; the D is unclear. Germline values: CDR1 SGHTA, CDR2 FQGNSA. This CDR3 has 12 amino acids. Trimming pared 2 bases from V and 10 bases from J, leaving 9 bases between. CDR3 loop: CASSLYAREQFF. The CDR3 region has the DNA TGTGCCAGCAGCTTATATGCGAGGGAGCAGTTCTTC.